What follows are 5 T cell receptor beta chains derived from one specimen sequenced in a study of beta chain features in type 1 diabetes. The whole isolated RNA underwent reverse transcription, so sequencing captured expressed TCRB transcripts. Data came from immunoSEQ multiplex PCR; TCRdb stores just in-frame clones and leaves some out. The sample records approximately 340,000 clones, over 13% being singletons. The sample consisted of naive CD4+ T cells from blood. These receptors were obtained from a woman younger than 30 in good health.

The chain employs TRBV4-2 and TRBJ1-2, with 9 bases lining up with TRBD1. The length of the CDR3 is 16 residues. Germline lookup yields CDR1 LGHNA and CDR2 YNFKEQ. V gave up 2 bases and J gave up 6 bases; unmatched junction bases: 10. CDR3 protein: CASSQYGTGRKDGYTF. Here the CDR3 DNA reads TGTGCCAGCAGCCAATACGGGACAGGGCGGAAGGATGGCTACACCTTC.

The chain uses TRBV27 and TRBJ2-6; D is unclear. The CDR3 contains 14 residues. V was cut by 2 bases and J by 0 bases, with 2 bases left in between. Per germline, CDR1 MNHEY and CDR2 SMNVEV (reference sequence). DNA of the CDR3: TGTGCCAGCAGTTTACTCTCTGGGGCCAACGTCCTGACTTTC. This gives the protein CASSLLSGANVLTF.

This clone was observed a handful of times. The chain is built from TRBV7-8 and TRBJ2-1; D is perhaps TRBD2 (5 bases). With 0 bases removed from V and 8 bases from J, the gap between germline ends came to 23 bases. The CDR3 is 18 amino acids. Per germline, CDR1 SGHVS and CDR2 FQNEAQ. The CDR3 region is CASSLARRAVARRDEQFF. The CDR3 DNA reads TGTGCCAGCAGCTTAGCGAGAAGGGCGGTAGCGAGAAGGGATGAGCAGTTCTTC. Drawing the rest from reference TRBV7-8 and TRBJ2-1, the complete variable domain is GAGVSQSPRYKVAKRGQDVALRCDPISGHVSLFWYQQALGQGPEFLTYFQNEAQLDKSGLPSDRFFAERPEGSVSTLKIQRTQQEDSAVYLCASSLARRAVARRDEQFFGPGTRLTVL.

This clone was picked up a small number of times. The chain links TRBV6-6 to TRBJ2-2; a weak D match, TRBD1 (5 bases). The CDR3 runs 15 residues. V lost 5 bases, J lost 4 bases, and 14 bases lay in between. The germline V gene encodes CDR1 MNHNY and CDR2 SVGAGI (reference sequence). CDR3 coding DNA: TGTGCCAGCAGTATCCAGGGAAGGGGCACCGGGGAGCTGTTTTTT. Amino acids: CASSIQGRGTGELFF.

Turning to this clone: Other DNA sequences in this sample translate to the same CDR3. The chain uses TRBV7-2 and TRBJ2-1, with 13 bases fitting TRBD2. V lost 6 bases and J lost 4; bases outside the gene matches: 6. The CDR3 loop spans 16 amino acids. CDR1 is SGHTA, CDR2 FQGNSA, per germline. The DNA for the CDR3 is TGTGCCAGCAGTCCACCGGGACTAGCGGGGTACAATGAGCAGTTCTTC. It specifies CASSPPGLAGYNEQFF.